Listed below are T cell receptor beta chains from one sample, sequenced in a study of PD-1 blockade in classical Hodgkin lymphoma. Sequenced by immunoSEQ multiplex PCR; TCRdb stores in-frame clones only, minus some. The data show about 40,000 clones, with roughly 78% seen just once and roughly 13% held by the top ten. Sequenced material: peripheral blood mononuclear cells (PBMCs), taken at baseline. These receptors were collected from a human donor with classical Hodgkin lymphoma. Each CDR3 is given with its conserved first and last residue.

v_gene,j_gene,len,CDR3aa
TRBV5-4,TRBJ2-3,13,CASSPHQGDTQYF
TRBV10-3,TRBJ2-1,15,CAISAGQGGVNEQFF
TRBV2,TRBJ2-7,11,CASSLVGLQYF
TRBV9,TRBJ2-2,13,CASSVSGDGELFF
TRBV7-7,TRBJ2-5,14,CASSPRGGEGTQYF
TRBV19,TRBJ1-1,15,CASSGGTRMNTEAFF
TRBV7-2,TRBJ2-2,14,CASSLSRDTGELFF
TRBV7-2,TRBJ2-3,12,CASNVGADTQYF
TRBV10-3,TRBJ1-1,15,CAIRSTGTMNTEAFF
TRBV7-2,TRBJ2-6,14,CASSQRGGANVLTF
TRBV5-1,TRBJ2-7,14,CASSLWPGTYEQYF
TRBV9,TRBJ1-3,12,CASSPSGNTIYF
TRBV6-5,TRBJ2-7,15,CASSYSGRNLYEQYF
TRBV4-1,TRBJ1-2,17,CASSQDPPGAPLYGYTF
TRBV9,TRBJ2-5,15,CASSVTGGITETQYF
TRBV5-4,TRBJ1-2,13,CASSQGRTYGYTF
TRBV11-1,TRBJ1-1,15,CASSFDRGRNTEAFF
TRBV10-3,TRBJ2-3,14,CAISSGTSTDTQYF
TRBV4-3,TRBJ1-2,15,CASSQSGTGSDGYTF
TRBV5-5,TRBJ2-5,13,CASSLVPQETQYF
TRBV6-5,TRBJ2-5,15,CASSPGLALKETQYF
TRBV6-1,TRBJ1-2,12,CGGGTTNYGYTF
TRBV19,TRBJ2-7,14,CASSIGGVSYEQYF
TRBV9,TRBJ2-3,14,CASSVGLQGDTQYF
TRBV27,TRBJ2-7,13,CASSFLNSYEQYF
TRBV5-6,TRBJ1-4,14,CASSWGDPREKLFF
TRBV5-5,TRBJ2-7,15,CASSPPGFYSYEQYF
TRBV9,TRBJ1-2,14,CASSGTRRGSGYTF
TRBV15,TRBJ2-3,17,CATSRDGGYRSTDTQYF
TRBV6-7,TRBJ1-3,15,CASSSIRLFGNTIYF
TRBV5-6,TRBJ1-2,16,CASSRRLGPSNYGYTF
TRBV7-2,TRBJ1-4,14,CASSPQGDNEKLFF
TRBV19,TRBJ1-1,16,CASSRWEGRRNTEAFF
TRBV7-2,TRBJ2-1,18,CASSSGPGTSGPYNEQFF
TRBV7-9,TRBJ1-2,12,CASSLYRAGYTF
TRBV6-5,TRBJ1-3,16,CASSYSDWGTGNTIYF
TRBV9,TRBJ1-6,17,CASSVGGGPSYNSPLHF
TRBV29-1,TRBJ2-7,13,CSVEVGKRSEQYF
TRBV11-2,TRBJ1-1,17,CASSLGPGQVKNTEAFF
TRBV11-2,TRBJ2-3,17,CASSFPVAGSRTDTQYF
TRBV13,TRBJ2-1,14,CASSLGNSPAGQFF
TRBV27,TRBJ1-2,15,CASSLSTGQGNGYTF
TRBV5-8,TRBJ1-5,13,CASSLGLKEPQHF
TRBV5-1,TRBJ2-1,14,CASSLQADLNEQFF
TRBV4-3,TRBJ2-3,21,CASSQDEVGLAGASGTDTQYF
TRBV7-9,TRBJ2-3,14,CASSLTVGVDTQYF